This note documents a single T cell receptor (beta chain) sequence. This entry comes from a study of control samples from healthy donors and cancer patients. Profiled with immunoSEQ multiplex PCR; TCRdb holds only in-frame clones, not every one. The sample shows over 150,000 clones, less than 95% of them seen only once. Germline CDR1 MGHRA, CDR2 YSYEKL. The V end was cut by 2 bases, the J end by 9 bases, with 22 bases between. CDR3 length: 16 residues. This clonotype was obtained from a man aged 60 to 75 with colorectal cancer. The gene calls are TRBV4-1 and TRBJ2-5, with D maybe TRBD2 (7 bases). Material for sequencing was PBMCs. The CDR3 region is CASSQRGDTTEGAQYF. DNA for the CDR3: TGCGCCAGCAGCCAACGGGGGGACACCACTGAGGGGGCCCAGTACTTC.